This T cell receptor beta chain is drawn from a study of shared clonotypes between healthy human individuals. This CDR3 has 10 amino acids. CDR1 and CDR2 (germline): SGHAT, FQNNGV. Trimming shortened V by 5 bases and J by 4 bases, and 0 bases separated the two germline ends. About this clone itself: Its antigen is currently unknown.

Profiled with immunoSEQ multiplex PCR; TCRdb holds only in-frame clones, not every one. The sample carries 2 million to 2.5 million clones, around 95% recorded once. Study results and caveats: When compared with the clonotypes that were shared by all four sorted-subset donors, the non-shared clonotypes turned out to have lower generation probabilities.

This sequence joins TRBV11-2 and TRBJ2-4; the D is unclear. The sequencing sample was made of naive CD4+ T cells sorted from blood. The subset denotes: CD45RA+ positively selected. The origin of this receptor is a young man in good health. The CDR3 loop is CASSKNIQYF. As DNA, the CDR3 is TGTGCCAGCAGCAAAAACATTCAGTACTTC.